Following are 10 T cell receptor beta chains from one sample sequenced in a study of blood T cell repertoires in COVID-19. This table comes from immunoSEQ multiplex PCR, and its TCRdb copy is limited to in-frame clones, with some not included. Of around 94,000 clones listed, 80% are singletons. Sequenced input: peripheral blood. The receptor source for this set is a human donor in a cohort sampled during active COVID-19.

V and J are TRBV7-2 and TRBJ2-7, with 9 positions matching TRBD1. This CDR3 has 11 residues. The V gene end was trimmed by 4 bases and the J gene end by 12 bases; junction bases not matched to a gene: 4. CDR1 SGHTA and CDR2 FQGNSA come from the germline V gene. Here the CDR3 reads CASSSRDRVYF. In nucleotides, the CDR3 is TGTGCCAGCAGCTCTCGGGACAGGGTGTACTTC.

This clone turned up a few times. V is TRBV5-6 and J is TRBJ2-7, with D possibly matching TRBD2 (5 bases). In germline, CDR1 is SGHDT, CDR2 YYEEEE. The CDR3 totals 12 residues. Between the trimmed V and J ends, which lost 4 bases and 5 bases, there was a span of 10 bases. The CDR3 sequence is CASSRLMNEQYF. CDR3 coding DNA: TGTGCCAGCAGCAGACTAATGAACGAGCAGTACTTC.

This rearrangement joins TRBV14 to TRBJ2-7; TRBD2 matches at 7 bases. Trimming at V came to 4 bases and at J to 5 bases, leaving 20 bases not matched to a gene. The CDR3 is made up of 18 amino acids. Germline loops: CDR1 SGHDN, CDR2 FVKESK. The CDR3 DNA follows: TGTGCCAGCAGCCTCCTTAGGGCTTCCGTGACTAGCACCCACGAGCAGTACTTC. It yields the protein CASSLLRASVTSTHEQYF.

V gene TRBV6-6 combines with J gene TRBJ1-5; D is undetermined. CDR1 is MNHNY, CDR2 SVGAGI, per germline (reference sequence). With 5 bases removed from V and 3 bases from J, the gap between germline ends came to 11 bases. This CDR3 has 14 residues. DNA for the CDR3: TGTGCCAGCAGTCGGAACGGACTCAATCAGCCCCAGCATTTT. It encodes CASSRNGLNQPQHF.

Only a few counts were recorded for this clone. V gene TRBV6-5 combines with J gene TRBJ1-1; possibly TRBD1 for D (6 bases). V gave up 4 bases and J gave up 1 base, with 7 bases separating them. Germline CDR1 MNHEY, CDR2 SVGAGI. This CDR3 comprises 13 residues. The CDR3 loop reads CASSWGQNTEAFF. The CDR3 DNA follows: TGTGCCAGCAGTTGGGGACAGAACACTGAAGCTTTCTTT.

Details on this clone: At one end, the junction sequence differs from germline, possibly due to a read error. The rearrangement uses TRBV29-1 and TRBJ2-1; 10 bases are a match to TRBD1. Germline V gives CDR1 SQVTM, CDR2 ANQGSEA. The CDR3 length is 13 residues. For the CDR3, the DNA is TGCAGCGGCCGGGACAGGGGCTACGATGAGCAGTTCTTC. Protein sequence: CSGRDRGYDEQFF.

The genes are TRBV7-5 and TRBJ2-5; the DNA was not compared with TRBD2, the D call given in the table. TRBV7-5 is flagged as a pseudogene. The CDR3 extends over 16 amino acids. The CDR3 loop is CVRSLLTSGTQETQYF. The CDR3 coding sequence is TGTGTCAGAAGCCTGCTGACTAGCGGGACCCAAGAGACCCAGTACTTC.

This chain uses TRBV5-1 with TRBJ2-3; tentative D call: TRBD1 (6 bases). Germline V gene data show CDR1 as SGHRS and CDR2 as YFSETQ. Trimming stripped 0 bases from V and 2 bases from J, with 10 bases between. This CDR3 is built from 15 residues. The CDR3 spells CASSLGGQSTDTQYF. The CDR3 nucleotides read TGCGCCAGCAGCTTGGGCGGACAGTCCACAGATACGCAGTATTTT.

This clone was observed once. This sequence joins TRBV3-1 (or the pseudogene TRBV3-2) and TRBJ2-7; D is ambiguous. Germline V gives CDR1 LGHDT, CDR2 YNNKEL (reference sequence). V lost 0 bases, J lost 6 bases, and 12 bases lay in between. This CDR3 has 14 amino acids. In DNA form, the CDR3 reads TGTGCCAGCAGCCAAGACCTGCGCGGCGCCGAGCAGTACTTC. Its translation: CASSQDLRGAEQYF.

V is TRBV3-1 (or the pseudogene TRBV3-2) and J is TRBJ1-2; a weak D match, TRBD1 (5 bases). The V gene's germline CDR1 is LGHDT and CDR2 YNNKEL (reference sequence). Between the trimmed V and J ends, which lost 3 bases and 2 bases, there was a span of 10 bases. The CDR3 runs to 14 residues. The DNA of the CDR3 is TGTGCCAGCAGCCACACAGGACCGAACTATGGCTACACCTTC. This codes for CASSHTGPNYGYTF.